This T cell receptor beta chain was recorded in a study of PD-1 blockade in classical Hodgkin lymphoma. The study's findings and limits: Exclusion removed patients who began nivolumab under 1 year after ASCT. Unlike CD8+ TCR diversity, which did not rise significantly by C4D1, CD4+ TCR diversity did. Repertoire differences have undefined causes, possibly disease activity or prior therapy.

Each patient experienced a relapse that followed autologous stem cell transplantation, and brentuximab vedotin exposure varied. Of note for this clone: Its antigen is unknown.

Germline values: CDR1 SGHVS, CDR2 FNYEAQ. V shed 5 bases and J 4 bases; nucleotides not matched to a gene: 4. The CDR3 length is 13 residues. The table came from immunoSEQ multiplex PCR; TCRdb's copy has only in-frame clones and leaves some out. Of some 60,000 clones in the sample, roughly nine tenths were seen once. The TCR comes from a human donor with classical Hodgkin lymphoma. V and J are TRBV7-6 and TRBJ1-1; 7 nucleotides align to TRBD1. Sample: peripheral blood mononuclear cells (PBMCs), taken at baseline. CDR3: CASSEQGSTEAFF. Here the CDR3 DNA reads TGTGCCAGCAGCGAACAGGGGAGCACTGAAGCTTTCTTT.